This T cell receptor beta chain emerged from a study of identical twins. This clonotype was counted between two and nine times. Its antigen is still unknown. General observations from the study: The study found that models underestimated out-of-frame TCR alpha sharing in monozygotic twins. Fewer insertions were carried by abundant cord blood beta clonotypes, but none was seen in memory repertoires. With beta out-of-frame sequences, excess sharing by twins was weaker.

A template switching step contributed a universal primer site, while unique molecular identifiers were present in the cDNA. TCRdb reprocessed the 5' RACE reads with MiXCR, giving one entry per CDR3 protein. The sample lists approximately 550,000 distinct CDR3 sequences; 20% to 25% were seen once. In germline, CDR1 is SGHAT, CDR2 FQNNGV. V was pared by 6 bases and J by 0 bases, with 6 bases of the junction left unmatched. This CDR3 is built from 16 residues. These same data were also listed under a study on yellow fever vaccine responses in identical twins.

Material for sequencing was CD4+ T cells sorted from blood. The source is a young woman in good health. The J gene is TRBJ1-3, the V gene TRBV11-2; 9 bases are a match to TRBD1. The CDR3 protein is CASRTVGQGSGNTIYF. CDR3 DNA sequence: TGTGCCAGCAGAACAGTGGGACAGGGCTCTGGAAACACCATATATTTT. The full variable domain, completed using reference TRBV11-2 and TRBJ1-3, is EAGVAQSPRYKIIEKRQSVAFWCNPISGHATLYWYQQILGQGPKLLIQFQNNGVVDDSQLPKDRFSAERLKGVDSTLKIQPAKLEDSAVYLCASRTVGQGSGNTIYFGEGSWLTVV.